This T cell receptor (beta chain) was obtained from a study of OX40 agonist ivuxolimab in advanced cancers. TCRdb's table, derived via immunoSEQ multiplex PCR, lists solely in-frame clones and lacks some. This table holds around 150,000 clones, around nine tenths found once. J was trimmed by 8 bases and V by 7 bases; bases with no gene match: 7. The CDR3 has 13 residues. Germline V CDR1 and CDR2: MDHEN, SYDVKM. The rearrangement uses TRBV28 and TRBJ1-4; 7 positions match TRBD1. Sequences were derived from CD4+ or CD8+ T cells sorted from blood, sampled in a trial of the OX40 agonist ivuxolimab. This clonotype was obtained from an adult with an advanced solid tumor such as melanoma, head and neck, liver or kidney cancer. The CDR3 region has the DNA TGTGCCAGCACCACAGGGGCCCGAGAAAAACTGTTTTTT. Its protein is CASTTGAREKLFF.